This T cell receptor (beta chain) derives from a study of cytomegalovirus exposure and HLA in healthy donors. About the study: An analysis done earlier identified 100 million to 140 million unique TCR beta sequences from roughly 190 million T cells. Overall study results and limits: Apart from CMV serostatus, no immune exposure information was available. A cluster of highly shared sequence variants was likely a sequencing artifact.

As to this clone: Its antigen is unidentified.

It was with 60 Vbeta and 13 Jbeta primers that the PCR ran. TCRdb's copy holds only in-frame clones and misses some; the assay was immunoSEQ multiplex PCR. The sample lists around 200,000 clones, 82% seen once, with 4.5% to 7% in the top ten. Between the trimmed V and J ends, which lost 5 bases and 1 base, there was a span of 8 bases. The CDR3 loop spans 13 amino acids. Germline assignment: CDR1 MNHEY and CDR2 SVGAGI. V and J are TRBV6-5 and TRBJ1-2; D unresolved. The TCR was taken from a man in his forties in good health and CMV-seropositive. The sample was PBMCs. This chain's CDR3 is CASSIPVNYGYTF. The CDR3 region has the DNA TGTGCCAGCAGTATACCGGTTAACTATGGCTACACCTTC.